Below, 17 T cell receptor beta chains from the same sample are listed, as sequenced in a study of blood T cell repertoires in COVID-19. Method: immunoSEQ multiplex PCR; TCRdb's copy keeps in-frame clones and lacks some. The sample lists a few hundred thousand clones; 75% to 90% were seen once. Specimen: peripheral blood. Receptors were obtained from a woman between 50 and 59 years old with COVID-19, enrolled during active disease.

This clone was observed a single time. The sample holds other DNA sequences that translate to the same CDR3. V is TRBV9 and J is TRBJ2-7, with no clear D. This CDR3 has 15 amino acids. The germline V gene has CDR1 SGDLS and CDR2 YYNGEE. The V end lost 0 bases, the J end lost 0 bases, and 10 bases lay between the germline ends. The CDR3, as DNA: TGTGCCAGCAGCGTAGCCGGCGGTCCCTCCTACGAGCAGTACTTC. Amino acids: CASSVAGGPSYEQYF.

This clone was seen a single time. This sequence joins TRBV28 and TRBJ2-2; no reliable D call. The V end lost 2 bases, the J end lost 6 bases, and 7 bases lay between the germline ends. The V gene's germline CDR1 is MDHEN and CDR2 SYDVKM. The CDR3 contains 13 residues. CDR3 loop: CASSLQVPGELFF. The CDR3 nucleotides are TGTGCCAGCAGTTTACAGGTGCCCGGGGAGCTGTTTTTT.

CDR3 bases: TGTGCCAGCAGCCAAGAGCAGTTTAGCACAGATACGCAGTATTTT. It codes for CASSQEQFSTDTQYF. This sequence joins TRBV14 and TRBJ2-3; D gene unclear. V was cut by 0 bases and J by 0 bases, with 7 bases left in between. The CDR3 consists of 15 residues. CDR1 is SGHDN, CDR2 FVKESK, per germline.

This rearrangement joins TRBV28 to TRBJ1-5; 7 bases align to TRBD1. Germline V gene data show CDR1 as MDHEN and CDR2 as SYDVKM. This CDR3 has 18 amino acids. The V gene end was trimmed by 6 bases and the J gene end by 0 bases; junction bases not matched to a gene: 14. CDR3 sequence (DNA): TGTGCCAGCAGACACGAAAAGGGACAGTCTTATAGCAATCAGCCCCAGCATTTT. Protein product: CASRHEKGQSYSNQPQHF.

The V gene is TRBV27, the J gene TRBJ1-5; 12 bases align to TRBD1. The length of the CDR3 is 16 residues. V lost 5 bases to trimming and J lost 7 bases; unmatched junction nucleotides: 9. CDR1 is MNHEY and CDR2 is SMNVEV in the germline V gene (reference sequence). The CDR3 sequence is CASSPGDRGQWQPQHF. CDR3 sequence (DNA): TGTGCCAGCAGTCCCGGGGACAGGGGGCAGTGGCAGCCCCAGCATTTT.

The V and J genes are TRBV18 and TRBJ2-7; 9 nucleotides match TRBD2. J was trimmed by 4 bases and V by 2 bases; bases with no gene match: 9. Germline V gene sequence: CDR1 KGHSH, CDR2 LQKENI. This CDR3 comprises 16 residues. DNA of the CDR3: TGTGCCAGCTCACCAACTAGACTAGCGGAGGGGTACGAGCAGTACTTC. This translates into CASSPTRLAEGYEQYF.

The rearrangement joins TRBV18 to TRBJ1-3; 9 bases match TRBD1. CDR1 is KGHSH, CDR2 LQKENI, per germline. The V segment lost 3 bases and the J segment 8 bases; nucleotides outside the gene matches: 2. This CDR3 is built from 13 residues. DNA of the CDR3: TGTGCCAGCTCACCGTGGGACAGGGACACCATATATTTT. This sequence encodes CASSPWDRDTIYF.

This chain connects TRBV27 to TRBJ2-7; 12 bases are shared with TRBD1. Germline V gene sequence: CDR1 MNHEY, CDR2 SMNVEV (reference sequence). The CDR3 covers 15 residues. With 6 bases clipped from V and 4 bases from J, the junction kept 7 bases outside the gene matches. The CDR3 reads CASSRPGQGAYEQYF. The CDR3, as DNA: TGTGCCAGCAGCCGGCCGGGACAGGGGGCTTACGAGCAGTACTTC.

This chain links TRBV5-6 with TRBJ2-7; 14 bases map to TRBD2. The CDR3 has 18 residues. Germline loops: CDR1 SGHDT, CDR2 YYEEEE. Trimming cost V 4 bases and J 3 bases; bases outside gene matches: 12. CDR3 protein: CASSKGTSGSEPLYEQYF. CDR3 bases: TGTGCCAGCAGCAAAGGGACTAGCGGGAGCGAGCCCCTCTACGAGCAGTACTTC.

The chain carries TRBV2 and TRBJ1-2, with 8 bases identical to TRBD1. The CDR3 spans 14 residues. V trimming: 6 bases; J trimming: 8 bases; junction bases outside the gene matches: 11. Germline assignment: CDR1 SNHLY and CDR2 FYNNEI. Here the CDR3 DNA reads TGTGCCAGCAGCGAAAGAGGGACAGGCAAGGGCTACACCTTC. It translates to CASSERGTGKGYTF.

The chain is built from TRBV9 and TRBJ1-1, with D unresolved. The CDR3 consists of 14 residues. V was clipped by 0 bases and J by 3 bases, with 9 bases between them. The germline V gene has CDR1 SGDLS and CDR2 YYNGEE. CDR3 in amino acids: CASSVGSGYTEAFF. The CDR3 nucleotides are TGTGCCAGCAGCGTAGGAAGCGGCTACACTGAAGCTTTCTTT.

Turning to this clone: Other DNA sequences from this sample encode an identical CDR3 as well. The J gene is TRBJ1-5, the V gene TRBV24-1; 9 bases fit TRBD1. CDR1 is KGHDR, CDR2 SFDVKD, per germline. V dropped 4 bases and J dropped 6; count of bases not matched to a gene: 3. CDR3 length: 14 amino acids. CDR3 DNA: TGTGCCACCAGTGACACAGGGGGCGGTCAGCCCCAGCATTTT. Residues: CATSDTGGGQPQHF.

This clone showed up just once. The gene calls are TRBV4-3 and TRBJ1-5; possibly TRBD1 for D (6 bases). The germline CDR1 and CDR2 sequences are LGHNA and YSLEER. V was pared by 2 bases and J by 5 bases, with 7 bases between. This CDR3 contains 13 residues. The CDR3 sequence: CASSQHRDQPQHF. CDR3 nucleotide sequence: TGCGCCAGCAGCCAACACAGGGATCAGCCCCAGCATTTT.

This clone occurred once. V gene TRBV29-1 combines with J gene TRBJ2-7; the match to TRBD2 covers 13 bases. The J segment lost 1 base and the V segment lost 0 bases, leaving 9 bases of the junction unmatched. Germline values: CDR1 SQVTM, CDR2 ANQGSEA. This CDR3 has 18 residues. CDR3 protein: CSVEDPGLAGIGSYEQYF. The DNA of the CDR3 is TGCAGCGTTGAAGATCCGGGACTAGCGGGAATCGGTTCCTACGAGCAGTACTTC.

The chain carries TRBV3-1 (or the pseudogene TRBV3-2) and TRBJ2-3; 12 nucleotides align to TRBD2. The CDR3 contains 16 residues. After removal of 2 bases from V and 7 bases from J, the junction contained 7 bases not matched to a gene. Germline values: CDR1 LGHDT, CDR2 YNNKEL (reference sequence). The CDR3 sequence is CASSQLAGGSPNTQYF. As DNA, the CDR3 is TGTGCCAGCAGCCAACTAGCGGGAGGGTCCCCGAATACGCAGTATTTT.

This chain uses TRBV10-3 with TRBJ2-1, with 7 bases lining up with TRBD1. CDR1 is ENHRY, CDR2 SYGVKD, per germline. CDR3 size: 14 residues. V lost 4 bases and J lost 8; bases outside the gene matches: 8. The CDR3 region is CAISATGVLDEQFF. The CDR3 nucleotides read TGTGCCATCAGTGCTACAGGGGTATTAGATGAGCAGTTCTTC.

CDR3 amino acids: CASSEKRRFYNEQFF. The CDR3 DNA sequence: TGCGCCAGCAGTGAGAAGCGGCGTTTCTACAATGAGCAGTTCTTC. The V call is TRBV10-2, the J call TRBJ2-1; weak D call: TRBD2 (5 bases). Germline assignment: CDR1 WSHSY and CDR2 SAAADI. The CDR3 length is 15 residues. Trimming removed 2 bases from V and 3 bases from J, with 11 bases in between.